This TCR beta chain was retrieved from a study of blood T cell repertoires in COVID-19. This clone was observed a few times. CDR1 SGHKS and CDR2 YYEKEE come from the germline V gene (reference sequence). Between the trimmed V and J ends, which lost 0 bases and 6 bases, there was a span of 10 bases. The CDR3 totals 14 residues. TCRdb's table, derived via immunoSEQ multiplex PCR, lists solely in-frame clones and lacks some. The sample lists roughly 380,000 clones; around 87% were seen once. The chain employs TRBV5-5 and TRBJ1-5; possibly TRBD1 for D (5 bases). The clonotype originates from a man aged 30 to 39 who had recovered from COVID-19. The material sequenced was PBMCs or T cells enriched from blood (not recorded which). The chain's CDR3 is CASSLGAGRQPQHF. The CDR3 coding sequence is TGTGCCAGCAGCTTGGGGGCAGGGCGTCAGCCCCAGCATTTT.